These 16 T cell receptor beta chains share one sample of origin, sequenced in a study of early T cells in non-severe SARS-CoV-2 infection. TCRdb fed the 5' RACE reads into MiXCR, producing one record per CDR3 protein. This sample has about 52,000 distinct CDR3 sequences, with approximately 10% found just once. Sequences were obtained from whole blood. The source is an adult who was a healthcare worker with PCR-confirmed SARS-CoV-2 infection or an uninfected control (not recorded which).

The rearrangement joins TRBV7-2 to TRBJ1-3; D is perhaps TRBD1 (5 bases). The CDR3 contains 16 residues. Germline V gives CDR1 SGHTA, CDR2 FQGNSA. Trimming removed 4 bases at V and 0 bases at J, with 13 bases between. CDR3 DNA sequence: TGTGCCAGCAGCTCCAGTTCCAGGGTCTCTGGAAACACCATATATTTT. It encodes CASSSSSRVSGNTIYF.

This clonotype has only a few counts. The chain couples TRBV9 to TRBJ2-2, with 7 bases lining up with TRBD2. The germline V gene encodes CDR1 SGDLS and CDR2 YYNGEE. V lost 7 bases, J lost 0 bases, and 3 bases stayed unmatched. This CDR3 has 14 residues. Here the CDR3 DNA reads TGTGCCAGCGCGGCGGGGGCGAACACCGGGGAGCTGTTTTTT. Protein sequence: CASAAGANTGELFF.

This clonotype was seen more than once but under ten times. The chain uses TRBV6-2 or TRBV6-3 and TRBJ2-7; TRBD2 matches 7 bases. With V trimmed by 0 bases and J by 5 bases, 10 bases remained unmatched. The length of the CDR3 is 16 residues. Germline V gene lookup returns CDR1 MNHEY and CDR2 SVGEGT. CDR3 DNA: TGTGCCAGCAGTTACTCCCTCGGGCGGGAGAACGACGAGCAGTACTTC. Protein product: CASSYSLGRENDEQYF.

This clonotype was counted only a few times. The rearrangement uses TRBV7-2 and TRBJ2-7, with D perhaps assigned TRBD1 or TRBD2 (5 bases each). V lost 1 base, J lost 0 bases, and 16 bases lay in between. From germline, CDR1 is SGHTA and CDR2 FQGNSA. This CDR3 is built from 17 residues. The CDR3 sequence is CASSLGGLGVYSYEQYF. CDR3 bases: TGTGCCAGCAGCTTAGGGGGGTTGGGCGTATACTCCTACGAGCAGTACTTC. Full variable domain (rest looked up from reference TRBV7-2 and TRBJ2-7): GAGVSQSPSNKVTEKGKDVELRCDPISGHTALYWYRQSLGQGLEFLIYFQGNSAPDKSGLPSDRFSAERTGGSVSTLTIQRTQQEDSAVYLCASSLGGLGVYSYEQYFGPGTRLTVT.

This clonotype appeared a few times. The rearrangement links TRBV5-1 to TRBJ1-2, with a possible D match to TRBD1 (5 bases). Trimming removed 2 bases from V and 5 bases from J, with 13 bases in between. CDR1 is SGHRS, CDR2 YFSETQ, per germline. The CDR3 sequence is 14 residues long. The CDR3 coding sequence is TGCGCCAGCAGCTTTACCCCCGAGGGGTATGGCTACACCTTC. The encoded protein is CASSFTPEGYGYTF.

Points on this clonotype: This clone may be a read error of a much larger clone one base away. The chain employs TRBV5-1 and TRBJ2-1; no clear D gene. From germline, CDR1 is SGHRS and CDR2 YFSETQ. The CDR3 contains 11 residues. In DNA, the CDR3 is TGCGCCAGCAGCGACTCGAATGAGCAGCTCTTC. This gives the protein CASSDSNEQLF. The variable domain in full, with the rest retrieved from reference TRBV5-1 and TRBJ2-1, is KAGVTQTPRYLIKTRGQQVTLSCSPISGHRSVSWYQQTPGQGLQFLFEYFSETQRNKGNFPGRFSGRQFSNSRSEMNVSTLELGDSALYLCASSDSNEQLFGPGTRLTVL.

There are a few counts of this clonotype. The chain couples TRBV12-3 or TRBV12-4 to TRBJ2-1; 7 positions match TRBD1. This CDR3 contains 14 residues. After removal of 3 bases from V and 8 bases from J, the junction contained 7 bases not matched to a gene. CDR3 protein: CASSFAGGLDEQFF. The CDR3 DNA sequence: TGTGCCAGCAGTTTTGCAGGGGGTTTGGATGAGCAGTTCTTC.

The chain has TRBV28 and TRBJ1-1, with D uncertain. Germline lookup yields CDR1 MDHEN and CDR2 SYDVKM. Trimming pared 6 bases from V and 8 bases from J, leaving 13 bases between. This CDR3 contains 12 residues. CDR3 DNA sequence: TGTGCCAGCAGGAACCTCCCCTGGGAAGCTTTCTTT. Amino acid sequence: CASRNLPWEAFF.

The chain is built from TRBV12-3 or TRBV12-4 and TRBJ1-2; the match to TRBD1 covers 7 bases. The CDR3 is made up of 14 amino acids. V shed 5 bases and J 5 bases; nucleotides not matched to a gene: 8. This CDR3 reads CASSLRAGGYGYTF. The CDR3 DNA follows: TGTGCCAGCAGTCTTCGGGCAGGGGGATATGGCTACACCTTC.

The chain employs TRBV11-2 and TRBJ2-4; TRBD1 might be the D (6 bases). The CDR3 sequence is 19 residues long. V was shortened by 7 bases and J by 1 base, with 26 bases between the two germline ends. CDR1 is SGHAT and CDR2 is FQNNGV in the germline V gene. The CDR3 loop reads CASTPTSQGVGRAKNIQYF. The CDR3 coding sequence is TGTGCCAGCACCCCCACATCACAGGGAGTCGGTCGGGCCAAAAACATTCAGTACTTC.

In its sample, this clonotype was seen many times. The V and J genes are TRBV28 and TRBJ2-3, with 7 nucleotides matching TRBD2. The CDR3 length is 13 residues. J lost 5 bases, V lost 4 bases, and 3 bases had no gene match. In germline, CDR1 is MDHEN, CDR2 SYDVKM. This CDR3 reads CASSWTRRDTQYF. The CDR3, as DNA: TGTGCCAGCAGTTGGACTAGAAGAGATACGCAGTATTTT.

This clonotype has only a few counts. This sequence joins TRBV28 and TRBJ2-7; D uncertain. V was pared by 6 bases and J by 12 bases, with 18 bases between. CDR3 length equals 12 residues. The germline CDR1 and CDR2 sequences are MDHEN and SYDVKM. The CDR3 reads CASSFPGRSPYF. The CDR3 DNA follows: TGTGCCAGCAGCTTCCCCGGACGAAGCCCGTACTTC.

This clonotype was counted between two and nine times. CDR3 nucleotide sequence: TGTGCCAGCAGCCGGGGCGGTGCCTACGAGCAGTACTTC. It specifies CASSRGGAYEQYF. The chain couples TRBV11-3 to TRBJ2-7; D could derive from TRBD1 or TRBD2 (5 bases each). CDR1 and CDR2 (germline): SGHNT, YENEEA. V lost 5 bases, J lost 2 bases, and 10 bases lay in between. The length of the CDR3 is 13 residues.

This clonotype was detected a few times. This rearrangement joins TRBV4-3 to TRBJ2-7, with TRBD1 matching 9 bases. CDR3 length equals 14 residues. The germline V gene encodes CDR1 LGHNA and CDR2 YSLEER. V lost 8 bases to trimming and J lost 7 bases; unmatched junction nucleotides: 12. CDR3 loop: CASGPGQGFGEQYF. In nucleotides, the CDR3 is TGCGCCAGCGGACCGGGACAGGGTTTTGGTGAGCAGTACTTC.

The genes are TRBV6-2 or TRBV6-3 and TRBJ1-1, with a possible D match to TRBD1 (6 bases). V shed 6 bases and J shed 2 bases, with 19 bases lying between them. CDR3 length: 16 amino acids. Germline V gene sequence: CDR1 MNHEY, CDR2 SVGEGT. The CDR3 spells CASREGWTEINTEAFF. CDR3 DNA: TGTGCCAGCAGAGAGGGGTGGACAGAGATAAACACTGAAGCTTTCTTT.

At least ten counts were recorded for this clonotype. V is TRBV7-3 and J is TRBJ2-1, with TRBD1 as a possible D gene (6 bases). Germline CDR1 and CDR2: SGHTA and FQGTGA. This CDR3 is 13 amino acids long. The V gene lost 2 bases and the J gene lost 10 bases, with 12 bases spanning the gap. CDR3 protein: CASSLSIGGEQFF. CDR3 bases: TGTGCCAGCAGCTTATCAATAGGGGGAGAGCAGTTCTTC.